The 18 T cell receptor beta chains presented below share a single source sample, sequenced in a study of T cells in Graves' hyperthyroidism and ophthalmopathy. Researchers amplified the TCR beta CDR3 regions from RNA transcripts. First-round RT-PCR targeting the TCR CDR3 was performed with the HTBI primer set. TCRdb processed the multiplex PCR reads anew with MiXCR; each CDR3 protein has one entry. The sample contains approximately 400,000 distinct CDR3 sequences, approximately 15% of which appear only once. The sequenced material came from blood. The receptors shown here come from an older woman with Graves' hyperthyroidism.

This clonotype was seen only a few times. The chain has TRBV5-1 and TRBJ2-1; no clear D. The CDR3 is 15 amino acids. Trimming shortened V by 2 bases and J by 4 bases, and 13 bases separated the two germline ends. From germline, CDR1 is SGHRS and CDR2 YFSETQ. This chain's CDR3 is CASSFPPPNYNEQFF. CDR3 nucleotide sequence: TGCGCCAGCAGCTTTCCCCCCCCAAATTACAATGAGCAGTTCTTC.

Many counts were recorded for this clonotype. This chain connects TRBV11-2 to TRBJ2-1, with 12 nucleotides matching TRBD2. CDR1 and CDR2 (germline): SGHAT, FQNNGV. The CDR3 loop spans 18 amino acids. V shed 0 bases, J shed 4 bases, and the junction held 7 bases outside the gene matches. The CDR3 protein is CASSLERGLAGGYNEQFF. The CDR3 nucleotides are TGTGCCAGCAGCTTAGAGAGGGGACTAGCGGGCGGATACAATGAGCAGTTCTTC. Variable domain in full (rest from reference TRBV11-2 and TRBJ2-1): EAGVAQSPRYKIIEKRQSVAFWCNPISGHATLYWYQQILGQGPKLLIQFQNNGVVDDSQLPKDRFSAERLKGVDSTLKIQPAKLEDSAVYLCASSLERGLAGGYNEQFFGPGTRLTVL.

The chain recombines TRBV30 with TRBJ2-1; TRBD2 aligns across 7 bases. V shed 4 bases, J shed 2 bases, and the junction held 8 bases outside the gene matches. Per germline, CDR1 GTSNPN and CDR2 SVGIG (reference sequence). The CDR3 runs to 15 residues. The CDR3 coding sequence is TGTGCCTGGATTCAACCTAGCGGAACCTACAATGAGCAGTTCTTC. As protein: CAWIQPSGTYNEQFF. Drawing the rest from reference TRBV30 and TRBJ2-1, the complete variable domain is SQTIHQWPATLVQPVGSPLSLECTVEGTSNPNLYWYRQAAGRGLQLLFYSVGIGQISSEVPQNLSASRPQDRQFILSSKKLLLSDSGFYLCAWIQPSGTYNEQFFGPGTRLTVL.

This clonotype has a count of ten or more. CDR3 in DNA: TGCAGTGCTACCCGGGGGACGGAGACCCACAATGAGCAGTTCTTC. Protein product: CSATRGTETHNEQFF. This rearrangement joins TRBV20-1 to TRBJ2-1; D may be TRBD2 (6 bases). Between the trimmed V and J ends, which lost 4 bases and 5 bases, there was a span of 18 bases. The CDR3 spans 15 residues. Germline CDR1 is DFQATT and CDR2 is SNEGSKA (reference sequence).

The sample holds many counts of this clonotype. This rearrangement joins TRBV19 to TRBJ1-1; TRBD1 is a possible D gene (5 bases). Germline CDR1 and CDR2: LNHDA and SQIVND (reference sequence). The CDR3 totals 14 residues. Deletions cut 1 base from V and 4 bases from J, with 10 bases between. CDR3 nucleotide sequence: TGTGCCAGTAGTATAGTCGGCCAGGGCACTGAAGCTTTCTTT. This translates into CASSIVGQGTEAFF.

At least ten counts were recorded for this clonotype. The chain carries TRBV5-1 and TRBJ2-1, with a weak D call TRBD1 (6 bases). CDR1 SGHRS and CDR2 YFSETQ come from the germline V gene. This CDR3 is 14 amino acids long. V was cut by 0 bases and J by 5 bases, with 9 bases left in between. This CDR3 is CASSLGQDHNEQFF. The DNA for the CDR3 is TGCGCCAGCAGCTTGGGACAGGACCACAATGAGCAGTTCTTC.

This clonotype was picked up a small number of times. The chain employs TRBV3-1 and TRBJ1-2; D unclear. The germline gives CDR1 LGHDT, CDR2 YNNKEL (reference sequence). Trimming took 0 bases from V and 3 from J, leaving 11 bases between them. The CDR3 sequence is 15 residues long. The CDR3 protein is CASSQDSSRHYGYTF. In DNA, the CDR3 is TGTGCCAGCAGCCAAGACTCCTCCAGGCACTATGGCTACACCTTC. The variable domain in full, with the rest retrieved from reference TRBV3-1 and TRBJ1-2, is DTAVSQTPKYLVTQMGNDKSIKCEQNLGHDTMYWYKQDSKKFLKIMFSYNNKELIINETVPNRFSPKSPDKAHLNLHINSLELGDSAVYFCASSQDSSRHYGYTFGSGTRLTVV.

This clonotype was seen many times. The CDR3 coding sequence is TGCGCCAGCAGCACCATCCAGGGGGCGAGCACAGATACGCAGTATTTT. Translated, it gives CASSTIQGASTDTQYF. J is TRBJ2-3 and V is TRBV5-1; 8 nucleotides align to TRBD1. CDR1 is SGHRS, CDR2 YFSETQ, per germline. This CDR3 region has 16 residues. V trimming: 4 bases; J trimming: 0 bases; junction bases outside the gene matches: 7.

This chain links TRBV5-1 with TRBJ2-5, with D perhaps TRBD1 (5 bases). V dropped 6 bases and J dropped 2 bases, with 11 bases sitting between them. Germline loops: CDR1 SGHRS, CDR2 YFSETQ. CDR3 length equals 13 residues. The CDR3 sequence is CASKPQGQETQYF. CDR3 DNA: TGCGCCAGCAAGCCTCAGGGACAAGAGACCCAGTACTTC.

CDR3 in DNA: TGTGCCAGCAGTTTGGACCCCGGGAGCAATGAGCAGTTCTTC. It is translated as CASSLDPGSNEQFF. The J gene is TRBJ2-1, the V gene TRBV27, with D perhaps matching TRBD2 (6 bases). The CDR3 spans 14 residues. The germline V and J ends were trimmed by 3 bases and 6 bases, with 12 bases remaining between them. The V gene's germline CDR1 is MNHEY and CDR2 SMNVEV (reference sequence).

This clonotype was seen at least ten times. The genes are TRBV7-2 and TRBJ2-1; D not certain. CDR1 and CDR2 from the germline V gene are SGHTA and FQGNSA. This CDR3 has 15 residues. Trimming cost V 3 bases and J 2 bases, with 11 bases left between them. In nucleotides, the CDR3 is TGTGCCAGCAGCTTGGGTCCCTTAACCTACAATGAGCAGTTCTTC. Amino acids: CASSLGPLTYNEQFF.

The genes are TRBV30 and TRBJ2-1, with D unclear. The CDR3 runs 13 residues. The V gene's germline CDR1 is GTSNPN and CDR2 SVGIG (reference sequence). V was clipped by 3 bases and J by 9 bases, with 15 bases between them. The CDR3 DNA reads TGTGCCTGGAGCGCCCAGGTGACCACTGAGCAGTTCTTC. This gives the protein CAWSAQVTTEQFF.

The V and J genes are TRBV5-8 and TRBJ2-7; D unclear. The V gene lost 4 bases and the J gene lost 3 bases, with 14 bases spanning the gap. The CDR3 is made up of 14 amino acids. In germline, CDR1 is SGHTS, CDR2 YDEGEE. The CDR3 DNA reads TGTGCCAGCAGCGTAGGTTTAGGGATCTACGAGCAGTACTTC. It codes for CASSVGLGIYEQYF.

CDR3 in DNA: TGTGCCAGCAGCTTAGGGGTTGCGCGGGAGGGCTACGAGCAGTACTTC. Amino acids: CASSLGVAREGYEQYF. V gene TRBV7-2 combines with J gene TRBJ2-7; 9 bases match TRBD2. The germline V gene encodes CDR1 SGHTA and CDR2 FQGNSA. The CDR3 is made up of 16 amino acids. J was trimmed by 3 bases and V by 1 base; bases with no gene match: 7. Complete variable domain (other parts from reference TRBV7-2 and TRBJ2-7): GAGVSQSPSNKVTEKGKDVELRCDPISGHTALYWYRQSLGQGLEFLIYFQGNSAPDKSGLPSDRFSAERTGGSVSTLTIQRTQQEDSAVYLCASSLGVAREGYEQYFGPGTRLTVT.

This clonotype was recorded at least ten times. J is TRBJ2-1 and V is TRBV5-1; 12 bases map to TRBD2. After removal of 2 bases from V and 7 bases from J, the junction contained 10 bases not matched to a gene. Per germline, CDR1 SGHRS and CDR2 YFSETQ. The length of the CDR3 is 17 residues. For the CDR3, the DNA is TGCGCCAGCAGCTTCTCAAGACTAGCGGGAGATTGGAATGAGCAGTTCTTC. Protein product: CASSFSRLAGDWNEQFF.

This chain joins TRBV27 and TRBJ2-5; 10 bases line up with TRBD1. This CDR3 is built from 15 residues. With 6 bases clipped from V and 4 bases from J, the junction kept 8 bases outside the gene matches. Germline CDR1 MNHEY, CDR2 SMNVEV (reference sequence). The CDR3 coding sequence is TGTGCCAGCAGACAGACAGGGGGCTGGGGAGAGACCCAGTACTTC. This gives the protein CASRQTGGWGETQYF.

Comments on this clonotype: A single base separates this from a much larger clone, so it may be a read error. The chain uses TRBV29-1 and TRBJ1-3; 10 nucleotides agree with TRBD1. This CDR3 has 13 residues. Germline V gene sequence: CDR1 SQVTM, CDR2 ANQGSEA. J lost 8 bases, V lost 3 bases, and 4 bases had no gene match. The CDR3 bases are TGCAGCGTTGACTCCGGACAGGGGGACACCATATATTTT. Its protein product is CSVDSGQGDTIYF.

In its sample, this clonotype was seen a few times. The rearrangement joins TRBV9 to TRBJ2-7, with D possibly matching TRBD2 (6 bases). The V and J ends lost 0 bases and 5 bases respectively, with 18 bases between them. CDR3 length equals 16 residues. Germline CDR1 SGDLS, CDR2 YYNGEE. CDR3 nucleotides: TGTGCCAGCAGCGTAGATGTTGGAGGGGCGCGGGACGAGCAGTACTTC. It translates to CASSVDVGGARDEQYF. The full variable domain, completed using reference TRBV9 and TRBJ2-7, is DSGVTQTPKHLITATGQRVTLRCSPRSGDLSVYWYQQSLDQGLQFLIQYYNGEERAKGNILERFSAQQFPDLHSELNLSSLELGDSALYFCASSVDVGGARDEQYFGPGTRLTVT.